The T cell receptor (beta chain) under discussion was sequenced for a study of shared clonotypes between healthy human individuals. Turning to the study itself: Aged 18 to 49, the donors were a couple of women and a few men.

V was clipped by 4 bases and J by 5 bases; unmatched bases: 8. Looked up from germline, CDR1 is MDHEN and CDR2 is SYDVKM. This CDR3 has 15 residues. Researchers partitioned CD4+ cells into CD45RA+ naive and CD45RA-negative memory subsets. The assay was immunoSEQ multiplex PCR, and TCRdb's table has in-frame clones only and misses some. The sample records 2,500,000 or so clones, less than 95% being singletons. This chain links TRBV28 with TRBJ2-5; TRBD1 matches at 9 bases. The specimen sequenced was naive CD4+ T cells from PBMCs. Subset meaning: CD45RA+ positively selected. This sequence was found in a man younger than 35 in good health. Some clones in this sample may be carry-over from other donors' samples. DNA of the CDR3: TGTGCCAGCAGTTCACCCGGGACAGGGAAGGAGACCCAGTACTTC. Amino acid sequence: CASSSPGTGKETQYF.